A selection of T cell receptor beta chains follows, all from one sample in a study of T cell repertoires in cytomegalovirus infection. Antigens for these TCRs are unknown. TCRdb used MiXCR to reprocess the reads, holding one entry per CDR3 protein. Of approximately 1,000,000 distinct CDR3 sequences listed, around a third are singletons. The sequencing here drew on cultured CD8+ T cells from PBMCs, taken from culture after CMV antigen stimulation. The receptors stem from a human donor in good health (CMV status not recorded). Some clones in this sample may be carry-over from other donors' samples. CDR3s include the opening cysteine and the closing phenylalanine or tryptophan. Each record gives: V gene, D gene, clone size, J gene, CDR3 protein, CDR3 DNA. The D gene is left open where the match is weak. Clone size is given for some rows only: seen once, a few or many times, or a class if the clone is expanded.

TRBV6-8,NA,few,TRBJ1-5,CASSSGRGVLPQHF,TGTGCCAGCAGTTCGGGCCGGGGGGTGTTGCCCCAGCATTTT
TRBV18,TRBD1,NA,TRBJ1-1,CASSRPGTANTEAFF,TGTGCCAGCTCACGCCCCGGGACAGCGAACACTGAAGCTTTCTTT
TRBV15,NA,NA,TRBJ1-5,CATSRDLPEPYSNQPQHF,TGTGCCACCAGCAGAGATCTTCCGGAACCCTATAGCAATCAGCCCCAGCATTTT
TRBV7-1,NA,NA,TRBJ1-1,CASSDTGSAEAFF,TGTGCCAGCAGCGACACAGGGTCGGCTGAAGCTTTCTTT
TRBV19,NA,NA,TRBJ1-2,CASSISQNYGYTF,TGTGCCAGTAGTATAAGTCAGAACTATGGCTACACCTTC
TRBV19,TRBD1,NA,TRBJ1-1,CASSSRDRGYRNTEAFF,TGTGCCAGTAGTAGCCGGGACAGGGGGTATAGGAACACTGAAGCTTTCTTT
TRBV28,NA,few,TRBJ2-2,CASSQSGDTGELFF,TGTGCCAGCAGCCAGTCGGGGGACACCGGGGAGCTGTTTTTT
TRBV7-2,NA,NA,TRBJ1-5,CASSLAARSNQPQHF,TGTGCCAGCAGCTTAGCTGCGCGGAGCAATCAGCCCCAGCATTTT
TRBV6-1,NA,many,TRBJ1-5,CATTDGWGGSNQPQHF,TGTGCCACCACGGACGGATGGGGTGGTAGCAATCAGCCCCAGCATTTT
TRBV7-2,NA,many,TRBJ2-7,CASSLAGGAYEQYF,TGTGCCAGCAGCTTAGCGGGGGGTGCATACGAGCAGTACTTC
TRBV7-9,TRBD1,few,TRBJ1-5,CASSSGQGGDQPQHF,TGTGCCAGCAGCTCCGGACAGGGGGGCGATCAGCCCCAGCATTTT
TRBV12-3/TRBV12-4,NA,few,TRBJ2-3,CASSLGPTTDTQYF,TGTGCCAGCAGTTTAGGACCTACCACAGATACGCAGTATTTT
TRBV19,NA,NA,TRBJ1-5,CASTRGTGNQSQHF,TGTGCCAGTACCCGGGGGACTGGGAATCAGTCCCAGCATTTT
TRBV3-1,TRBD1,NA,TRBJ2-1,CASSQSRQGALPYNEQFF,TGTGCCAGCAGCCAGTCCCGCCAGGGGGCTCTCCCCTACAATGAGCAGTTCTTC
TRBV12-3/TRBV12-4,NA,NA,TRBJ1-6,CASSPTGLNSPLHF,TGTGCCAGCAGCCCGACAGGCTTAAATTCACCCCTCCACTTT
TRBV7-9,NA,few,TRBJ1-2,CASSQTVGANGFYTF,TGTGCCAGCAGCCAAACGGTGGGGGCCAACGGTTTCTACACCTTC
TRBV7-8,TRBD1,many,TRBJ2-1,CASSPGQGPFDEQFF,TGTGCCAGCAGCCCCGGACAGGGCCCATTCGATGAGCAGTTCTTC
TRBV6-8,TRBD1,once,TRBJ2-4,CASSLIGQGTKNIQYF,TGTGCCAGCAGTCTTATCGGACAGGGGACCAAAAACATTCAGTACTTC
TRBV7-3,NA,NA,TRBJ2-1,CASSPHWGHQTSVFF,TGTGCCAGCAGCCCACACTGGGGACACCAAACGAGCGTCTTCTTC
TRBV7-8,TRBD2,many,TRBJ2-7,CASSLARSGGAVFRYEQYF,TGTGCCAGCAGCTTAGCTCGTAGCGGGGGGGCTGTATTTCGCTACGAGCAGTACTTC
TRBV6-5,TRBD1,NA,TRBJ1-3,CASSYWDSSGNTIYF,TGTGCCAGCAGTTACTGGGACAGCTCTGGAAACACCATATATTTT
TRBV28,TRBD1,NA,TRBJ1-1,CASSLWGQRRKTEAFF,TGTGCCAGCAGTTTATGGGGACAGAGGAGGAAGACTGAAGCTTTCTTT
TRBV20-1,TRBD1,NA,TRBJ1-2,CSATDRSRYGYTF,TGCAGTGCCACGGACAGGTCACGATATGGCTACACCTTC
TRBV7-6,NA,NA,TRBJ1-1,CASSSLDSATTEAFF,TGTGCCAGCAGCTCTCTGGATAGTGCGACCACTGAAGCTTTCTTT
TRBV5-5,NA,NA,TRBJ2-2,CASSLRPLGTGELFF,TGTGCCAGCAGCTTGCGCCCCTTGGGCACCGGGGAGCTGTTTTTT
TRBV10-3,NA,few,TRBJ1-5,CAISDLGGNQPQHF,TGTGCCATCAGTGACCTGGGGGGCAATCAGCCCCAGCATTTT
TRBV12-3/TRBV12-4,NA,many,TRBJ2-5,CASSRRTLQETQYF,TGTGCCAGCAGCCGAAGGACTCTGCAAGAGACCCAGTACTTC
TRBV2,TRBD1,NA,TRBJ2-5,CASSEAGTGVWETQYF,TGTGCCAGCAGTGAAGCAGGGACAGGGGTTTGGGAGACCCAGTACTTC
TRBV7-8,NA,few,TRBJ1-2,CASSSSRPTYGYTF,TGTGCCAGCAGCTCTTCCCGACCGACCTATGGCTACACCTTC
TRBV9,TRBD1,few,TRBJ2-1,CASSKGTGVYNEQFF,TGTGCCAGCAGCAAAGGGACAGGGGTCTACAATGAGCAGTTCTTC
TRBV15,NA,NA,TRBJ1-1,CVTSPRGTEAFF,TGTGTCACCAGCCCACGGGGGACTGAAGCTTTCTTT
TRBV7-9,TRBD1,few,TRBJ1-2,CASSLGGQGFFDYGYTF,TGTGCCAGCAGCTTAGGAGGACAGGGGTTTTTCGACTATGGCTACACCTTC
TRBV12-5,NA,few,TRBJ1-5,CASGLSVGGGSNQPQHF,TGTGCTAGTGGGCTGTCCGTGGGGGGAGGGAGCAATCAGCCCCAGCATTTT
TRBV20-1,NA,many,TRBJ2-1,CSARAGARGNEQFF,TGCAGTGCTAGAGCGGGGGCCAGGGGGAATGAGCAGTTCTTC
TRBV7-8,NA,NA,TRBJ1-4,CASSFRPRRGGEKLFF,TGTGCCAGCAGCTTTCGACCCCGCAGGGGCGGTGAAAAACTGTTTTTT
TRBV6-5,NA,few,TRBJ1-2,CASSYANSNGYTF,TGTGCCAGCAGTTACGCCAATTCCAATGGCTACACCTTC
TRBV14,NA,NA,TRBJ2-2,CASSGSSGGRAGELFF,TGTGCCAGCAGCGGCTCTTCGGGGGGCCGTGCCGGGGAGCTGTTTTTT
TRBV12-3/TRBV12-4,NA,NA,TRBJ2-3,CATLRPSGTDTQYF,TGTGCCACCCTTAGGCCCTCGGGTACAGATACGCAGTATTTT
TRBV4-1,TRBD2,NA,TRBJ2-3,CASSERGGTSTDTQYF,TGCGCCAGCAGCGAGCGGGGGGGGACTAGCACAGATACGCAGTATTTT
TRBV13,NA,NA,TRBJ1-5,CASSLTRNGNQPQHF,TGTGCCAGCAGCTTAACGAGGAATGGCAATCAGCCCCAGCATTTT
TRBV7-8,NA,many,TRBJ2-3,CASSLWESGIPDTQYF,TGTGCCAGCAGCTTATGGGAGTCGGGGATCCCAGATACGCAGTATTTT
TRBV7-9,NA,NA,TRBJ1-5,CASSLLRDRPQHF,TGTGCCAGCAGCTTATTAAGGGATCGGCCCCAGCATTTT
TRBV19,NA,NA,TRBJ2-5,CASSIDLAVTGQETQYF,TGTGCCAGTAGTATAGATCTAGCGGTGACAGGCCAAGAGACCCAGTACTTC
TRBV2,TRBD1,few,TRBJ1-2,CASPGRDRFDYGYTF,TGTGCCAGCCCGGGGCGGGACAGGTTTGACTATGGCTACACCTTC
TRBV19,NA,once,TRBJ2-2,CASSIQVLRSMNTGELFF,TGTGCCAGTAGTATACAGGTGTTACGGAGTATGAACACCGGGGAGCTGTTTTTT
TRBV29-1,TRBD1,few,TRBJ1-2,CSVEDKTGTGGRGYTF,TGCAGCGTTGAAGACAAAACCGGGACAGGGGGCCGGGGCTACACCTTC
TRBV15,NA,few,TRBJ1-1,CATLNRRGGNTEAFF,TGTGCCACCCTGAATCGCAGGGGAGGAAACACTGAAGCTTTCTTT
TRBV10-2,TRBD2,NA,TRBJ2-5,CASRSGGAWETQYF,TGCGCCAGTCGTAGCGGGGGGGCTTGGGAGACCCAGTACTTC
TRBV7-8,TRBD1,many,TRBJ1-1,CASSLGTGGVTEAFF,TGTGCCAGCAGCTTAGGGACAGGGGGCGTCACTGAAGCTTTCTTT
TRBV25-1,NA,NA,TRBJ2-4,CASSDAMLGKNIQYF,TGTGCCAGCAGTGATGCGATGTTAGGCAAAAACATTCAGTACTTC
TRBV7-9,TRBD2,NA,TRBJ2-7,CVSSSSGGRYEQYF,TGTGTCAGCAGCTCTAGCGGGGGCCGTTACGAGCAGTACTTC
TRBV7-2,NA,many,TRBJ2-5,CASSLYGAYQETQYF,TGTGCCAGCAGCTTATATGGGGCGTACCAAGAGACCCAGTACTTC
TRBV27,TRBD1,NA,TRBJ2-5,CASTSIPPQGPGETQYF,TGTGCCAGCACCTCCATCCCCCCACAGGGGCCAGGGGAGACCCAGTACTTC